Below are 21 T cell receptor beta chains sequenced from a single sample in a study of blood T cell repertoires in COVID-19. Clones were sequenced by immunoSEQ multiplex PCR, and TCRdb holds only the in-frame ones, with some missing. There are about 130,000 clones in the sample; 75% to 85% occur only once, and about 18% lies in the top ten. Sequencing used peripheral blood. The source of these receptors is an elderly man with acute or convalescent COVID-19.

The chain combines TRBV3-1 (or the pseudogene TRBV3-2) with TRBJ1-5; 8 nucleotides line up with TRBD1. This CDR3 is 14 amino acids long. Looked up from germline, CDR1 is LGHDT and CDR2 is YNNKEL (reference sequence). Trimming cost V 4 bases and J 1 base; bases outside gene matches: 0. DNA of the CDR3: TGTGCCAGCAGCCCAGGGGGCAGCAATCAGCCCCAGCATTTT. Amino acids: CASSPGGSNQPQHF.

This clone was found a few times. The genes are TRBV5-1 and TRBJ2-1; the match to TRBD1 covers 8 bases. The CDR3 loop spans 14 amino acids. Trimming at V came to 4 bases and at J to 6 bases, leaving 6 bases not matched to a gene. Germline V gene lookup returns CDR1 SGHRS and CDR2 YFSETQ. The CDR3 nucleotides read TGCGCCAGCAGCCTGGACAGGGTGGGCAATGAGCAGTTCTTC. This sequence encodes CASSLDRVGNEQFF.

The chain has TRBV27 and TRBJ1-2; maybe TRBD1 (6 bases). This CDR3 spans 12 amino acids. The V end lost 5 bases, the J end lost 8 bases, and 12 bases lay between the germline ends. The germline CDR1 and CDR2 sequences are MNHEY and SMNVEV (reference sequence). The DNA for the CDR3 is TGTGCCAGCAGTCCACTACAGGGCGGCTACACCTTC. It translates to CASSPLQGGYTF.

V and J are TRBV10-3 and TRBJ2-3; D is possibly TRBD2 (5 bases). CDR3 length equals 15 residues. Germline assignment: CDR1 ENHRY and CDR2 SYGVKD. V gave up 4 bases and J gave up 5 bases, with 16 bases separating them. The CDR3 spells CAISGRVGEGDTQYF. The CDR3 DNA sequence: TGTGCCATCAGTGGGCGGGTTGGCGAGGGAGATACGCAGTATTTT.

The V gene is TRBV2, the J gene TRBJ1-1; 9 bases line up with TRBD1. Germline-derived CDR1 and CDR2 are SNHLY and FYNNEI. The CDR3 is made up of 14 amino acids. Trimming at V came to 7 bases and at J to 8 bases, leaving 11 bases not matched to a gene. The CDR3 bases are TGTGCCAGCAATCCGGGACAGGGCCGTTCCGAAGCTTTCTTT. Translation: CASNPGQGRSEAFF.

The chain has TRBV5-1 and TRBJ1-4; 7 bases agree with TRBD1. The V segment lost 4 bases and the J segment 5 bases; nucleotides outside the gene matches: 5. The CDR3 runs 14 residues. Per the germline V gene, CDR1 is SGHRS and CDR2 is YFSETQ. This chain's CDR3 is CASSAQGINEKLFF. The CDR3 DNA sequence: TGCGCCAGCAGCGCACAGGGGATAAATGAAAAACTGTTTTTT.

The chain has TRBV7-3 and TRBJ1-3; 7 nucleotides line up with TRBD1. The CDR3 is 13 residues long. From germline, CDR1 is SGHTA and CDR2 FQGTGA. J lost 4 bases, V lost 8 bases, and 5 bases had no gene match. CDR3 amino acids: CASGPGQGNTIYF. The CDR3 DNA sequence: TGTGCCAGCGGACCGGGACAGGGAAACACCATATATTTT.

This chain links TRBV3-1 (or the pseudogene TRBV3-2) with TRBJ2-1, with TRBD2 matching over 13 bases. J gave up 8 bases and V 3 bases, and 7 bases lay outside the gene matches. There are 16 residues in the CDR3. CDR1 is LGHDT, CDR2 YNNKEL, per germline (reference sequence). The CDR3 region has the DNA TGTGCCAGCAGCCAGAGACTAGCGGGGGGCCGCGATGAGCAGTTCTTC. This translates into CASSQRLAGGRDEQFF.

This clone was picked up many times. The CDR3 reads CASSLQGNTGELFF. Here the CDR3 DNA reads TGTGCCAGCAGCTTACAGGGAAACACCGGGGAGCTGTTTTTT. V is TRBV7-2 and J is TRBJ2-2, with D possibly TRBD1 on 5 matching bases. Germline assignment: CDR1 SGHTA and CDR2 FQGNSA. The CDR3 is 14 residues long. The V end was cut by 2 bases, the J end by 2 bases, with 6 bases between.

A word on this clone: A read error may produce the germline difference seen at one junction end. The chain carries TRBV5-4 and TRBJ2-1; TRBD1 matches 9 bases. Germline CDR1 is SGHNT and CDR2 is YYREEE (reference sequence). The CDR3 contains 12 residues. CDR3 region: CASSLEGTGLLF. The CDR3 DNA follows: TGTGCCAGCAGCTTGGAGGGGACAGGGTTACTCTTC.

The chain links TRBV5-6 to TRBJ2-1, with D maybe TRBD1 (6 bases). Germline V gene sequence: CDR1 SGHDT, CDR2 YYEEEE. Between the trimmed V and J ends, which lost 0 bases and 12 bases, there was a span of 19 bases. This CDR3 has 15 amino acids. CDR3 protein: CASSLGRTAPQAQFF. The DNA of the CDR3 is TGTGCCAGCAGCTTGGGCCGGACAGCCCCGCAGGCGCAGTTCTTC.

This clone was found a few times. The chain has TRBV11-2 and TRBJ2-7; TRBD2 matches 10 bases. Germline values: CDR1 SGHAT, CDR2 FQNNGV. The CDR3 extends over 16 amino acids. After removal of 1 base from V and 2 bases from J, the junction contained 5 bases not matched to a gene. This chain's CDR3 is CASSLVGTSGAYEQYF. The CDR3 DNA is TGTGCCAGCAGCTTAGTAGGAACTAGCGGGGCCTACGAGCAGTACTTC.

This chain joins TRBV5-6 and TRBJ1-2; D perhaps matches TRBD1 (6 bases). CDR1 and CDR2 (germline): SGHDT, YYEEEE. The V and J ends lost 4 bases and 2 bases respectively, with 15 bases between them. The CDR3 runs to 15 residues. The DNA for the CDR3 is TGTGCCAGCAGCGCAAAGGGGGAATCAAACTATGGCTACACCTTC. Translated, it gives CASSAKGESNYGYTF.

The CDR3 loop reads CASSPLTSGGGTEQFF. CDR3 bases: TGTGCCAGCTCACCATTGACTAGCGGGGGAGGTACCGAGCAGTTCTTC. V and J are TRBV18 and TRBJ2-1, with 12 bases aligning to TRBD2. The length of the CDR3 is 16 residues. Germline-derived CDR1 and CDR2 are KGHSH and LQKENI. The V segment lost 2 bases and the J segment 10 bases; nucleotides outside the gene matches: 9.

The chain links TRBV7-2 to TRBJ2-1; the match to TRBD2 covers 7 bases. In germline, CDR1 is SGHTA, CDR2 FQGNSA. V was pared by 0 bases and J by 15 bases, with 8 bases of the junction left unmatched. The CDR3 runs 13 residues. CDR3 sequence reads: CASSLAGEGRRFF. In DNA, the CDR3 is TGTGCCAGCAGCTTAGCGGGGGAGGGCCGACGGTTCTTC.

The rearrangement links TRBV5-1 to TRBJ1-2; 7 bases agree with TRBD1. This CDR3 region has 14 residues. V dropped 4 bases and J dropped 6; count of bases not matched to a gene: 9. Germline CDR1 and CDR2: SGHRS and YFSETQ. The CDR3 loop is CASSREGASNGYTF. In DNA form, the CDR3 reads TGCGCCAGCAGCCGAGAGGGGGCTTCGAATGGCTACACCTTC.

The chain has TRBV24-1 and TRBJ2-7; a weak D match, TRBD1 (6 bases). CDR1 is KGHDR, CDR2 SFDVKD, per germline. There are 13 residues in the CDR3. Trimming took off 6 bases at V and 5 bases at J, with 13 bases between the two ends. The CDR3 region is CATSLGRGHEQYF. CDR3 coding DNA: TGTGCCACCAGTCTGGGCAGGGGCCACGAGCAGTACTTC.

This clone was found a few times. This sequence joins TRBV5-1 and TRBJ2-2; maybe TRBD1 (6 bases). The CDR3 extends over 18 amino acids. Trimming took 2 bases from V and 1 from J, leaving 18 bases between them. Per the germline V gene, CDR1 is SGHRS and CDR2 is YFSETQ. CDR3 in amino acids: CASSLKGQGFLNTGELFF. The CDR3 nucleotides are TGCGCCAGCAGCTTAAAAGGGCAGGGGTTTTTGAACACCGGGGAGCTGTTTTTT.

This clone was observed once. Written as DNA, the CDR3 is TGTGCCAGCAAAAGGGACAACAAAGAGACCCAGTACTTC. It translates to CASKRDNKETQYF. J is TRBJ2-5 and V is TRBV2; possibly TRBD1 for D (6 bases). The V gene lost 7 bases and the J gene lost 3 bases, with 12 bases spanning the gap. Germline V gene lookup returns CDR1 SNHLY and CDR2 FYNNEI. This CDR3 region has 13 residues. The full variable domain, completed using reference TRBV2 and TRBJ2-5, is EPEVTQTPSHQVTQMGQEVILRCVPISNHLYFYWYRQILGQKVEFLVSFYNNEISEKSEIFDDQFSVERPDGSNFTLKIRSTKLEDSAMYFCASKRDNKETQYFGPGTRLLVL.

The J gene is TRBJ2-7, the V gene TRBV18; 7 positions agree with TRBD1. V lost 3 bases to trimming and J lost 2 bases; unmatched junction nucleotides: 4. This CDR3 has 14 amino acids. Germline V gene sequence: CDR1 KGHSH, CDR2 LQKENI. CDR3 in amino acids: CASSPAGTAYEQYF. Here the CDR3 DNA reads TGTGCCAGCTCACCTGCCGGGACAGCCTACGAGCAGTACTTC. Using reference TRBV18 and TRBJ2-7 for the parts outside the CDR3, the full variable domain is NAGVMQNPRHLVRRRGQEARLRCSPMKGHSHVYWYRQLPEEGLKFMVYLQKENIIDESGMPKERFSAEFPKEGPSILRIQQVVRGDSAAYFCASSPAGTAYEQYFGPGTRLTVT.

The rearrangement links TRBV4-2 to TRBJ2-3, with 7 bases fitting TRBD1. CDR3 length: 15 residues. Germline trimming cut 2 bases from V and 1 base from J; bases unmatched to any gene: 3. Germline V gives CDR1 LGHNA, CDR2 YNFKEQ. CDR3 DNA sequence: TGTGCCAGCAGCCAATTTGGGACAGGCACAGATACGCAGTATTTT. Amino acids: CASSQFGTGTDTQYF.